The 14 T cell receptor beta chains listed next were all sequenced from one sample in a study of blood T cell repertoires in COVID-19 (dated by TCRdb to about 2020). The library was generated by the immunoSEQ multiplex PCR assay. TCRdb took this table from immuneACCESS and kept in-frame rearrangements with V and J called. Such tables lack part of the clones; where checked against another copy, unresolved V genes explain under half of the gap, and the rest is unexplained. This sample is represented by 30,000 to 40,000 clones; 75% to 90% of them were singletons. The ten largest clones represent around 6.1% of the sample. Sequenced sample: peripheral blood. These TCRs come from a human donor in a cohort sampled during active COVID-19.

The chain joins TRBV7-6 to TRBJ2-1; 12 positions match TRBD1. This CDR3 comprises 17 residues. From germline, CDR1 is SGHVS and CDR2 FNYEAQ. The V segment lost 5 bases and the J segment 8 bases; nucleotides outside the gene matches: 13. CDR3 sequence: CASSAFSGTGGSHEQFF. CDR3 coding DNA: TGTGCCAGCAGCGCCTTCTCCGGGACAGGGGGCTCGCATGAGCAGTTCTTC.

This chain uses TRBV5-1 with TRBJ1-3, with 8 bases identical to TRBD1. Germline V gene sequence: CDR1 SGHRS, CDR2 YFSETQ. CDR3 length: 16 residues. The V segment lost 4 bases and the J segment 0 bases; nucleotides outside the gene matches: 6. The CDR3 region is CASSTGQGGSGNTIYF. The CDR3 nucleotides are TGCGCCAGCAGCACCGGACAGGGCGGCTCTGGAAACACCATATATTTT.

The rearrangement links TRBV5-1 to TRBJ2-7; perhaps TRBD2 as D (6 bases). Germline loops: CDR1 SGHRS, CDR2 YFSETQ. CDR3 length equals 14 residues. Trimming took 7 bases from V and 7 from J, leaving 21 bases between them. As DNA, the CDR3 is TGCGCCAGCGCCCAAAGGGACTCGCTTCGGGAGCAGTACTTC. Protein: CASAQRDSLREQYF.

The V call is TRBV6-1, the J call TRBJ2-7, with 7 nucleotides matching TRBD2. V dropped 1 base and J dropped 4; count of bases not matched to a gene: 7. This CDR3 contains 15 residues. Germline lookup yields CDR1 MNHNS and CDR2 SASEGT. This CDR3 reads CASSEGGGPPYEQYF. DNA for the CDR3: TGTGCCAGCAGTGAAGGGGGGGGACCACCTTACGAGCAGTACTTC.

Here the CDR3 DNA reads TGTGCCACCAGTGACCGTAGCGGGGGAGGGATGGAGACCCAGTACTTC. Translating gives CATSDRSGGGMETQYF. The V gene is TRBV24-1, the J gene TRBJ2-5; TRBD2 matches at 9 bases. The germline CDR1 and CDR2 sequences are KGHDR and SFDVKD. The CDR3 is 16 amino acids. J was trimmed by 5 bases and V by 4 bases; bases with no gene match: 10.

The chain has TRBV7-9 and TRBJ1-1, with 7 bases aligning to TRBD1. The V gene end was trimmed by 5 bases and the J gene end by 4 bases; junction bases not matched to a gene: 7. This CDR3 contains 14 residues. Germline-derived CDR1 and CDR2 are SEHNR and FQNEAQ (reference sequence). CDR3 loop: CASSPGRDSTEAFF. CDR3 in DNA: TGTGCCAGCAGCCCCGGCCGGGACAGCACTGAAGCTTTCTTT.

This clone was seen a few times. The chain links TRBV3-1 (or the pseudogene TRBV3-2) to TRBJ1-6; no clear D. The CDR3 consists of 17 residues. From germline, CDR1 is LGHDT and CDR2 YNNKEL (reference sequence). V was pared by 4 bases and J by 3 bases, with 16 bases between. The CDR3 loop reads CASSRDPQVYYNSPLHF. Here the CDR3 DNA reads TGTGCCAGCAGCCGTGACCCCCAGGTCTACTATAATTCACCCCTCCACTTT.

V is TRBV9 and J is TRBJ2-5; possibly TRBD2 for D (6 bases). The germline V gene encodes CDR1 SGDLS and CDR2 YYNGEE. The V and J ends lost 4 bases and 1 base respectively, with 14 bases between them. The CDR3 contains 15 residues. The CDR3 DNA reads TGTGCCAGCAGCCCTCGAGGAGGGAGCCAAGAGACCCAGTACTTC. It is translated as CASSPRGGSQETQYF.

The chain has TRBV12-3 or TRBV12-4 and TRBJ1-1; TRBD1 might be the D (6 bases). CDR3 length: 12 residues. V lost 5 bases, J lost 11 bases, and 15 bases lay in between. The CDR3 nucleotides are TGTGCCAGCAGTGAAGTCCGACAGGCTGCTTTCTTT. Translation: CASSEVRQAAFF.

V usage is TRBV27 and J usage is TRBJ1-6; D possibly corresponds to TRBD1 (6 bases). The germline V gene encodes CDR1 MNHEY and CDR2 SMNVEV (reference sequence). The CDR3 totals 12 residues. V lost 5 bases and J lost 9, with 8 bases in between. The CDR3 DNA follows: TGTGCCAGCAGTACAGGGATTTCACCCCTCCACTTT. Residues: CASSTGISPLHF.

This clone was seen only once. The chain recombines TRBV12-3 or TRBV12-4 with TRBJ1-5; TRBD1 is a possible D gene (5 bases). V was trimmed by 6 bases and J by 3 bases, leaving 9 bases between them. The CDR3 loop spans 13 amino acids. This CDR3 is CASSHRLNQPQHF. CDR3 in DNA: TGTGCCAGCAGCCACAGGCTCAATCAGCCCCAGCATTTT.

The CDR3 reads CASSPTGVGTQYF. The DNA for the CDR3 is TGCGCCAGCAGCCCTACAGGCGTCGGGACCCAGTACTTC. The chain combines TRBV5-1 with TRBJ2-5; weak D call: TRBD1 (5 bases). V dropped 4 bases and J dropped 7 bases, with 14 bases sitting between them. The CDR3 runs 13 residues. Looked up from germline, CDR1 is SGHRS and CDR2 is YFSETQ.

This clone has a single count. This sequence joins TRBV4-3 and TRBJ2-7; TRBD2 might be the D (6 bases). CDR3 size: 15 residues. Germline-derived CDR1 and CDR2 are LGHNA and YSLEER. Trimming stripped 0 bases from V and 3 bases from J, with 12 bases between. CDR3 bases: TGCGCCAGCAGCCAAGATGCGGGGACGGGCTACGAGCAGTACTTC. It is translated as CASSQDAGTGYEQYF.

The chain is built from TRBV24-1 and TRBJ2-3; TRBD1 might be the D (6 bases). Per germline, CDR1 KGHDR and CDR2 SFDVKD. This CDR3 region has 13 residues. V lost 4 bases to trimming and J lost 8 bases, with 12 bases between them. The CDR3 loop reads CATSEGQLATQYF. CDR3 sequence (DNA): TGTGCCACCAGTGAGGGACAACTTGCTACGCAGTATTTT.